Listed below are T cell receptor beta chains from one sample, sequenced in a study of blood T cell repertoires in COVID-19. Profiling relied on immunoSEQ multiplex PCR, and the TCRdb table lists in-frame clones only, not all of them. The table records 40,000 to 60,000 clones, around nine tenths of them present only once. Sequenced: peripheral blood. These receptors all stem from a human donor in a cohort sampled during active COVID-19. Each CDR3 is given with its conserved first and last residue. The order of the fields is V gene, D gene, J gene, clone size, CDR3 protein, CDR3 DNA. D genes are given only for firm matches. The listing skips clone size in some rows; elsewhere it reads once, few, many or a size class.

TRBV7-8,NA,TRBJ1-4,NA,CASRPGGEKLFF,TGTGCCAGCAGACCCGGAGGTGAAAAACTGTTTTTT
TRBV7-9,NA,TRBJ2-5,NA,CASSLVPSGAQETQYF,TGTGCCAGCAGCTTAGTACCCAGCGGAGCTCAAGAGACCCAGTACTTC
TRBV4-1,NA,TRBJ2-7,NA,CASSPGGYNSDEQYF,TGCGCCAGCAGCCCCGGGGGATATAATTCAGACGAGCAGTACTTC
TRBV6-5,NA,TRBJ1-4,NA,CASRVWGSNEKLFF,TGTGCCAGCCGCGTATGGGGCTCTAATGAAAAACTGTTTTTT
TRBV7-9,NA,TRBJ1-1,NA,CASSETSGEGYTEAFF,TGTGCCAGCAGCGAAACCTCCGGGGAGGGGTACACTGAAGCTTTCTTT
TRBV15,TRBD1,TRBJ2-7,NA,CATSRDPPGQGVYEQYF,TGTGCCACCAGCAGAGATCCCCCCGGACAGGGAGTCTACGAGCAGTACTTC
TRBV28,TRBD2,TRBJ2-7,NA,CASRQPSGRGGAYEQYF,TGTGCCAGCAGACAACCCAGCGGGAGAGGGGGGGCCTACGAGCAGTACTTC
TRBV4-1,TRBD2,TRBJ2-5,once,CASSQALAGVETQYF,TGCGCCAGCAGCCAAGCCCTAGCGGGAGTAGAGACCCAGTACTTC
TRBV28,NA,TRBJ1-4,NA,CASSLSDGQQKLFF,TGTGCCAGCAGTTTATCCGACGGACAGCAAAAACTGTTTTTT
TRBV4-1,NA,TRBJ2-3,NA,CASSQANMGFTDTQYF,TGCGCCAGCAGCCAGGCTAACATGGGCTTTACAGATACGCAGTATTTT
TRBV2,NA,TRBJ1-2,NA,CASSEERFWEVDGYTF,TGTGCCAGCAGTGAGGAGAGGTTTTGGGAGGTGGATGGCTACACCTTC
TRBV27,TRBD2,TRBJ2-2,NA,CASSPRDATGLAGDTGELFF,TGTGCCAGCAGTCCCAGGGACGCTACAGGACTAGCGGGGGACACCGGGGAGCTGTTTTTT
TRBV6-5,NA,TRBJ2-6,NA,CASLPKGSGANVLTF,TGTGCCAGCCTCCCGAAGGGGTCTGGGGCCAACGTCCTGACTTTC
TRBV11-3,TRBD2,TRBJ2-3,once,CASSLAGGSTTDTQYF,TGTGCCAGCAGCTTAGCGGGCGGGAGTACGACAGATACGCAGTATTTT
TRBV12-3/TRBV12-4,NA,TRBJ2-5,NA,CASSFRETQYF,TGTGCCAGCAGTTTTCGGGAGACCCAGTACTTC
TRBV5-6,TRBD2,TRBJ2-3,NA,CASSSLTSGNTDTQYF,TGTGCCAGCAGCTCACTTACTAGCGGGAACACAGATACGCAGTATTTT
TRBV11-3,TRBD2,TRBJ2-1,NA,CASSLKTLRLAQFF,TGTGCCAGCAGCCTAAAAACTCTAAGACTAGCTCAGTTCTTC
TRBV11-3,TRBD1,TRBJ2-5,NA,CASSAGTGGRETQYF,TGTGCCAGCAGCGCTGGGACAGGGGGAAGGGAGACCCAGTACTTC
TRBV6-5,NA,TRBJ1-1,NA,CASNTGFRGNTEAFF,TGTGCCAGCAATACAGGGTTCAGGGGGAACACTGAAGCTTTCTTT
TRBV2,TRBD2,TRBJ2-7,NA,CASSPSGSVHEQYF,TGTGCCAGCAGTCCTAGCGGGAGCGTCCACGAGCAGTACTTC
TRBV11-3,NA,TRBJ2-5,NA,CASSLRRFSETQYF,TGTGCCAGCAGCTTGAGGCGGTTTTCTGAGACCCAGTACTTC
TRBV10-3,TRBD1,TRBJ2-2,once,CAIRDRESNTGELFF,TGTGCCATCAGGGACAGGGAATCGAACACCGGGGAGCTGTTTTTT
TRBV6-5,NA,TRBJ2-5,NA,CASRDAGTETQYF,TGTGCCAGCAGGGATGCAGGTACCGAGACCCAGTACTTC
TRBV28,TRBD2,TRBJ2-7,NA,CASEWGGGSYEQYF,TGTGCCAGCGAGTGGGGGGGAGGTTCCTACGAGCAGTACTTC
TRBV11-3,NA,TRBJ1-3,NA,CASSPSRLISGNTIYF,TGTGCCAGCAGCCCCTCAAGACTTATCTCTGGAAACACCATATATTTT
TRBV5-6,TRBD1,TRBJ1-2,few,CASSFRGAGYTF,TGTGCCAGCAGCTTCAGGGGGGCTGGCTACACCTTC
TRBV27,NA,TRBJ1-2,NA,CASSPRGWEGTGYGYTF,TGTGCCAGCAGTCCTCGAGGGTGGGAGGGGACGGGCTATGGCTACACCTTC
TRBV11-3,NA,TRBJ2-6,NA,CASSLEGRLLSSGANVLTF,TGTGCCAGCAGCTTAGAGGGCAGGCTTTTGAGCTCTGGGGCCAACGTCCTGACTTTC
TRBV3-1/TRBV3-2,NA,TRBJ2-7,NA,CASSLGTNYEQYF,TGTGCCAGCAGCCTCGGGACAAACTACGAGCAGTACTTC
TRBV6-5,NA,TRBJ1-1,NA,CASRPVGSEAFF,TGTGCCAGCAGGCCGGTGGGCTCTGAAGCTTTCTTT
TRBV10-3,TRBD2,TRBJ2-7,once,CAISDGASGSYEQYF,TGTGCCATCAGTGACGGGGCTAGCGGGAGCTACGAGCAGTACTTC
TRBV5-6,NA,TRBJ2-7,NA,CASSFANYEQYF,TGTGCCAGCAGCTTCGCTAACTACGAGCAGTACTTC
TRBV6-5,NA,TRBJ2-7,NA,CASSYSEGSYEQYF,TGTGCCAGCAGTTACTCGGAGGGATCCTACGAGCAGTACTTC
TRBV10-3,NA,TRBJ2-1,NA,CAISGTDSDIKDNEQFF,TGTGCCATCAGTGGGACGGATTCGGACATAAAAGACAATGAGCAGTTCTTC
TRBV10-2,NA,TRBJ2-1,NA,CASSQTSLEQFF,TGCGCCAGCAGCCAGACTAGTCTTGAGCAGTTCTTC
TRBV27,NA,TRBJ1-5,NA,CASSLSGAVSNQPQHF,TGTGCCAGCAGTTTATCGGGGGCCGTAAGCAATCAGCCCCAGCATTTT
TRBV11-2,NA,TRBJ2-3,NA,CASSLDLTSDTQYF,TGTGCCAGCAGCTTAGATCTGACTTCAGATACGCAGTATTTT
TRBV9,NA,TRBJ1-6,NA,CASSANDRNSPLHF,TGTGCCAGCAGCGCCAACGACAGGAATTCACCCCTCCACTTT
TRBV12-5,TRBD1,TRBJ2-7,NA,CASGLFPRTGRYEQYF,TGTGCTAGTGGTTTGTTCCCCCGGACAGGGAGGTACGAGCAGTACTTC
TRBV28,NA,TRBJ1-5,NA,CAIRSDIGPQHF,TGTGCCATCCGATCTGACATCGGGCCCCAGCATTTT
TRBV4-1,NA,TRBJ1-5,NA,CASSLRDSNQPQHF,TGCGCCAGCAGCCTGAGGGATAGCAATCAGCCCCAGCATTTT
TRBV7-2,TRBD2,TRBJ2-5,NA,CASSFSGKETQYF,TGTGCCAGCAGCTTTAGCGGGAAAGAGACCCAGTACTTC
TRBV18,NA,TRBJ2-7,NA,CASSPSSGPSSYEQYF,TGTGCCAGCTCACCATCGAGCGGCCCCAGCTCCTACGAGCAGTACTTC
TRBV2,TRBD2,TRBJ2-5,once,CASSEMASGRSGTQYF,TGTGCCAGCAGTGAAATGGCTAGCGGGAGGTCGGGGACCCAGTACTTC